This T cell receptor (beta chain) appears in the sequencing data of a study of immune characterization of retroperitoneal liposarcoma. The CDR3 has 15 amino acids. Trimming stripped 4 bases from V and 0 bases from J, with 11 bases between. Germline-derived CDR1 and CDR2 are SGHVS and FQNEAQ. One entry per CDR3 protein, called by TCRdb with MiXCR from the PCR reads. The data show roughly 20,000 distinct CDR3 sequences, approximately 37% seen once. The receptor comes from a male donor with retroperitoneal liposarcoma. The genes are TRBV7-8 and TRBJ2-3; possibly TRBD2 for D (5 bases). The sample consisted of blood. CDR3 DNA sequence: TGTGCCAGCAGCTATAGCGTTGCTAGCACAGATACGCAGTATTTT. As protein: CASSYSVASTDTQYF. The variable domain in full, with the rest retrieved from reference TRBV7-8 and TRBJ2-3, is GAGVSQSPRYKVAKRGQDVALRCDPISGHVSLFWYQQALGQGPEFLTYFQNEAQLDKSGLPSDRFFAERPEGSVSTLKIQRTQQEDSAVYLCASSYSVASTDTQYFGPGTRLTVL.